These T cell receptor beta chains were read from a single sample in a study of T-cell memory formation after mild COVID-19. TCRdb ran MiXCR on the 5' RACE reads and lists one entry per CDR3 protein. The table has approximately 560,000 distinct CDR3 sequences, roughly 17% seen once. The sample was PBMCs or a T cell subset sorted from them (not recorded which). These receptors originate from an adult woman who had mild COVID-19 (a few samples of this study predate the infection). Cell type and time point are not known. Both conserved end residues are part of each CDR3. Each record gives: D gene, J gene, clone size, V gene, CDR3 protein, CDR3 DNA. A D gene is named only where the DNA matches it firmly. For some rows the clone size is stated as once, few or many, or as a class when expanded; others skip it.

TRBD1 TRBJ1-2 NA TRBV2 CASSAAATGDYGYTF TGTGCCAGCAGTGCAGCAGCGACAGGGGACTATGGCTACACCTTC
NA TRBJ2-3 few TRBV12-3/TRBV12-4 CASSFIQGSADTQYF TGTGCCAGCAGTTTTATACAGGGAAGCGCAGATACGCAGTATTTT
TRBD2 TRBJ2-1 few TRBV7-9 CANPPSRTSGRRSYNEQFF TGTGCCAACCCTCCCAGTAGGACTAGCGGGAGAAGGTCCTACAATGAGCAGTTCTTC
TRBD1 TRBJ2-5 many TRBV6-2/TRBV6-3 CASSGTAETQYF TGTGCCAGCAGTGGGACAGCCGAGACCCAGTACTTC
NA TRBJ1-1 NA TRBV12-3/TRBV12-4 CASSRGVQDTEAFF TGTGCCAGCAGTCGAGGGGTGCAGGACACTGAAGCTTTCTTT
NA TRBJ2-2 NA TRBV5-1 CASKNRENTGELFF TGCGCCAGTAAGAACAGGGAGAACACCGGGGAGCTGTTTTTT
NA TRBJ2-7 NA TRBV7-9 CASLPLGYGESYEQYF TGTGCCAGTCTCCCCCTAGGATATGGAGAGTCCTACGAGCAGTACTTC
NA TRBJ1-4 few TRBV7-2 CASSLAGAGSEKLFF TGTGCCAGCAGCTTAGCGGGGGCGGGGAGTGAAAAACTGTTTTTT
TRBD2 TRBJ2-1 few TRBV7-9 CASGREGRNNEQFF TGTGCCAGCGGGCGGGAGGGCCGGAACAATGAGCAGTTCTTC
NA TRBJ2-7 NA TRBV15 CATSRGGAGNYEQYF TGTGCCACCAGCAGAGGGGGGGCAGGGAACTACGAGCAGTACTTC
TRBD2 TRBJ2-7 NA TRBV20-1 CSAVLTGLAGEQYF TGCAGTGCCGTTCTCACGGGTCTAGCGGGCGAGCAGTACTTC
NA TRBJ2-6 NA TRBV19 CATRDKGSSGANVLTF TGTGCCACCCGGGACAAGGGCTCCAGTGGGGCCAACGTCCTGACTTTC
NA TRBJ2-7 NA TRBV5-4 CASSKGRTGGLGEQYF TGTGCCAGCAGCAAGGGCCGGACAGGAGGGCTTGGAGAGCAGTACTTC
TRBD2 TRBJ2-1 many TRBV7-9 CASSLGGRAYNEQFF TGTGCCAGCAGCTTAGGCGGGAGGGCCTACAATGAGCAGTTCTTC
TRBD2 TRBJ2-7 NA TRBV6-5 CASSYSNSGRANYEQYF TGTGCCAGCAGTTACTCTAATAGCGGGAGGGCCAACTACGAGCAGTACTTC
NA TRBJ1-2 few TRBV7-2 CASSPPWDSNYGYTF TGTGCCAGCAGCCCACCCTGGGACTCGAACTATGGCTACACCTTC
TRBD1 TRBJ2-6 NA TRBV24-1 CATSEGTGSSGANVLTF TGTGCCACCAGTGAGGGGACAGGTTCCTCTGGGGCCAACGTCCTGACTTTC
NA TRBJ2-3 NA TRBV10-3 CAISNLTNTDTQYF TGTGCCATCAGTAACCTCACGAACACAGATACGCAGTATTTT
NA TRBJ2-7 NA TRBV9 CASSVADKTIPYEQYF TGTGCCAGCAGCGTAGCTGATAAGACTATCCCCTACGAGCAGTACTTC
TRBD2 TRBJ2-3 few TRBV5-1 CASSLVSGGDTDTQYF TGCGCCAGCAGCTTGGTTAGCGGGGGGGACACAGATACGCAGTATTTT
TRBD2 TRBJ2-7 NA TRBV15 CATSRERLAGGLHEQYF TGTGCCACCAGCAGAGAGCGTCTAGCGGGGGGGTTACACGAGCAGTACTTC
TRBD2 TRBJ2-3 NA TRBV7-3 CASSRSLAGGTDTQYF TGTGCCAGCAGCCGGAGCTTGGCGGGGGGCACAGATACGCAGTATTTT
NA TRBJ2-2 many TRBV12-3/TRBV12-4 CASTDPPPQGLIGELFF TGTGCCAGCACCGATCCTCCCCCACAGGGTCTGATCGGGGAGCTGTTTTTT